This T cell receptor (beta chain) was retrieved from a study of T cell repertoires in cytomegalovirus infection. Study-wide context: TCR beta signatures that were public indicated CMV infection and matching HLA type.

The ends were cut back, 6 bases at V and 5 bases at J, with 13 bases in the middle. In germline, CDR1 is MNHEY, CDR2 SVGAGI. The CDR3 covers 14 residues. General study points: Clonotypes of TCR beta that were HLA-C-restricted and CMV-specific dominated the ex vivo response.

As to this clonotype: No antigen is known for it.

MiXCR, applied by TCRdb to the reads, yields one record per CDR3 protein. The sample contains about 360,000 distinct CDR3 sequences, 15% to 20% of which appear only once. This chain links TRBV6-5 with TRBJ2-2, with D perhaps TRBD2 (5 bases). What was sequenced was PBMCs. The source is a human donor in good health (CMV status not recorded). Some clones in this sample may be carry-over from other donors' samples. The CDR3 bases are TGTGCCAGCAGCGGAATCGGCGGGACCGGGGAGCTGTTTTTT. It is translated as CASSGIGGTGELFF.